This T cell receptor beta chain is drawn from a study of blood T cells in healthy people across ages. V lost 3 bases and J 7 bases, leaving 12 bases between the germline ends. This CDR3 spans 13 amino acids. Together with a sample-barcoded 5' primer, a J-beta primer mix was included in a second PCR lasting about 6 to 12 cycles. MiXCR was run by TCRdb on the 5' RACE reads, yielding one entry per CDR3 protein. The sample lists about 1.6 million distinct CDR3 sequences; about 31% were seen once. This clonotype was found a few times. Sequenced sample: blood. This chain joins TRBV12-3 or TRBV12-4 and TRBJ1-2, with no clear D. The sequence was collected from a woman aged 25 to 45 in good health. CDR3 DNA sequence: TGTGCCAGCAGTTTTGACGGGGTCGGTGGCTACACCTTC. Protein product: CASSFDGVGGYTF.